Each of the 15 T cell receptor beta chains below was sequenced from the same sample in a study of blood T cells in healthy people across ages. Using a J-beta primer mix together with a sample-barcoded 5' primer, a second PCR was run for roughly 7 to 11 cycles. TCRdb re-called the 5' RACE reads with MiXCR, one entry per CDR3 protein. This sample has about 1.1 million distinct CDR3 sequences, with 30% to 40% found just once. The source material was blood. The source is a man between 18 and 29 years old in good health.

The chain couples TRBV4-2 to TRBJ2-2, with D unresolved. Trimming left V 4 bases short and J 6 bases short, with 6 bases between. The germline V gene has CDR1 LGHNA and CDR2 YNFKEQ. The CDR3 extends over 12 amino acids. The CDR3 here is CASSRQSGELFF. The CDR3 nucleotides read TGTGCCAGCAGCCGTCAGTCCGGGGAGCTGTTTTTT.

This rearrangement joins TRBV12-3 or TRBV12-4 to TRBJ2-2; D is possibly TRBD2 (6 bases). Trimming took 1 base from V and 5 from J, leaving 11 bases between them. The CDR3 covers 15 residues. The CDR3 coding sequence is TGTGCCAGCAGTTTAGGGGTCAGCGGGACCGGGGAGCTGTTTTTT. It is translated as CASSLGVSGTGELFF.

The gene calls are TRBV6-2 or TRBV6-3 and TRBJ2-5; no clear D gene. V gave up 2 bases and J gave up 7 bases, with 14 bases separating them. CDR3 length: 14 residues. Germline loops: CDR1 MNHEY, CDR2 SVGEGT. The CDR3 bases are TGTGCCAGCAGTTACGGAAATATCGGGTCGACCCAGTACTTC. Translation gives CASSYGNIGSTQYF.

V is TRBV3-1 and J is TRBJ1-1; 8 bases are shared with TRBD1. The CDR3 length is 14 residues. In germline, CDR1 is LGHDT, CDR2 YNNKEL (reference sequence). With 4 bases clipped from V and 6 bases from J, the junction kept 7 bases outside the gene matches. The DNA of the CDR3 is TGTGCCAGCAGCCGCGGACAGGGCGGCGCTGAAGCTTTCTTT. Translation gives CASSRGQGGAEAFF.

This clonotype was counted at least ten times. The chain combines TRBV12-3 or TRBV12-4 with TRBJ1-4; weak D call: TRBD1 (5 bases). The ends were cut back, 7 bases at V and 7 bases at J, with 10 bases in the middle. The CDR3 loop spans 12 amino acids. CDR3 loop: CASTTGGEKLFF. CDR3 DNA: TGTGCCAGCACCACGGGGGGTGAAAAACTGTTTTTT.

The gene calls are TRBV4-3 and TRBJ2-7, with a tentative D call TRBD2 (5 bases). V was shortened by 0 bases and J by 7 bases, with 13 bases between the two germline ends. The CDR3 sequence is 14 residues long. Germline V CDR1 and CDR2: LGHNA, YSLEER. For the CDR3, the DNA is TGCGCCAGCAGCCAAGATCCAGCGGTGGATGAGCAGTACTTC. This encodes CASSQDPAVDEQYF.

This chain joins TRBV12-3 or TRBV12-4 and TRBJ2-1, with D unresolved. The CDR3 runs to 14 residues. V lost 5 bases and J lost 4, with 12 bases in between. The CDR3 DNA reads TGTGCCAGCAGTCCATACCCCAGTTACAATGAGCAGTTCTTC. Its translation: CASSPYPSYNEQFF.

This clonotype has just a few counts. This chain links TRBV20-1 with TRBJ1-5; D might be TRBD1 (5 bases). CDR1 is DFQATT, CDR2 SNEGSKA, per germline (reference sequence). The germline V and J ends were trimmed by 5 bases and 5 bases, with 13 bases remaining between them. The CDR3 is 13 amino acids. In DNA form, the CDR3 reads TGCAGTGCTTTGCCCAGGGCAGATCAGCCCCAGCATTTT. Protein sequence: CSALPRADQPQHF.

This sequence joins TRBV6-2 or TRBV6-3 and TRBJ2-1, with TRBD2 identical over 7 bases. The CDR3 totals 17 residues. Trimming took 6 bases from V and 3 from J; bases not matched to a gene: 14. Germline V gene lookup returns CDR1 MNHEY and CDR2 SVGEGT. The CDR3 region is CASRGGLRRQSYNEQFF. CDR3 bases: TGTGCCAGCAGGGGAGGGTTAAGGAGACAAAGCTACAATGAGCAGTTCTTC.

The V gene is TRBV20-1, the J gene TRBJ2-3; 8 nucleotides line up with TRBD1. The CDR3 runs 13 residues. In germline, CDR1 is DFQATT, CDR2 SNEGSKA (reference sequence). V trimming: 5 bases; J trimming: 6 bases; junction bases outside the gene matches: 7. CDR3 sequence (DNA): TGCAGTGCTGGACAGGGTGGTACGGATACGCAGTATTTT. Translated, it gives CSAGQGGTDTQYF.

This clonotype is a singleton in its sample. CDR3 DNA sequence: TGTGCCAGCAGATCCGACAGTTCAGGAAACACCATATATTTT. This translates into CASRSDSSGNTIYF. The V gene is TRBV6-5, the J gene TRBJ1-3; TRBD1 might be the D (5 bases). Germline assignment: CDR1 MNHEY and CDR2 SVGAGI. This CDR3 spans 14 amino acids. V was shortened by 6 bases and J by 4 bases, with 13 bases between the two germline ends.

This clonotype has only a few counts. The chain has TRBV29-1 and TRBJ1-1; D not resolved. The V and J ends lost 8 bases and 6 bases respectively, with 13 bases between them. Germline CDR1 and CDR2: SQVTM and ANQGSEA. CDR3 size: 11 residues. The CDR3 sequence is CSTAPASEAFF. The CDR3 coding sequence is TGCAGCACAGCACCGGCGTCTGAAGCTTTCTTT.

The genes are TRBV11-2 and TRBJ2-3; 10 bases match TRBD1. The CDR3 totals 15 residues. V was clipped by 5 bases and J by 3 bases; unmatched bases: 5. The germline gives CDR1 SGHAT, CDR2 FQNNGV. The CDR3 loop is CASSQRQGATDTQYF. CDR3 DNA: TGTGCCAGCAGCCAAAGACAGGGGGCTACAGATACGCAGTATTTT.

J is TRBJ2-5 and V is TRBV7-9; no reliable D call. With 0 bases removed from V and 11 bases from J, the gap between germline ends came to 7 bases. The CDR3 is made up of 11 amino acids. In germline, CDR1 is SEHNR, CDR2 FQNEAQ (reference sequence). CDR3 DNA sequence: TGTGCCAGCAGCTTAGCGCCTGAGCAGTACTTC. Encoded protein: CASSLAPEQYF.

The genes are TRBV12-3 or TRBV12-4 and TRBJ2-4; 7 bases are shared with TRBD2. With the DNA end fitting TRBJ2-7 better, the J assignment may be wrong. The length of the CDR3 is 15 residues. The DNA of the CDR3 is TGTGCCAGCAGCCCCGGGACGGGGGACTACTACGAGCAGTACTTC. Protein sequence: CASSPGTGDYYEQYF.